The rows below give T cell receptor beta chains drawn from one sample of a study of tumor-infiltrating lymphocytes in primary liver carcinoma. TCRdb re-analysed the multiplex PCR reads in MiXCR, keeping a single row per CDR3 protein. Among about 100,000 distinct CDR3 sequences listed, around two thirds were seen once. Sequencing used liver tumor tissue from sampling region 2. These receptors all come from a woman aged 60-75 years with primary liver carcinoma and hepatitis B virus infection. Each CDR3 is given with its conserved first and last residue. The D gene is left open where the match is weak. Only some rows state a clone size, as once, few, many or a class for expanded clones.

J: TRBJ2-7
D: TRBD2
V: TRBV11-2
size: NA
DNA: TGTGCCAGCAGCTTAACTAGCGTAAGTGAGCAGCACTTC
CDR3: CASSLTSVSEQHF

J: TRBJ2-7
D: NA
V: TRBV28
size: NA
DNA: TGTGCCAGCAGTTTACCAGTGAGCTCTAACTCCTACGAGCAGTACTTC
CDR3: CASSLPVSSNSYEQYF

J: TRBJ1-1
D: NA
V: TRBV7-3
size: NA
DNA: TGTGCCAGCAGCCCCCAAGGTGGAAGCCTGAACACTGAAGCTTTCTTT
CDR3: CASSPQGGSLNTEAFF

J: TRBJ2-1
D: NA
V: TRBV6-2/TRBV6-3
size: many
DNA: TGTGCCAGCAGTCTAGCCGGCTCCTACAATGAGCAGTTCTTC
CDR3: CASSLAGSYNEQFF

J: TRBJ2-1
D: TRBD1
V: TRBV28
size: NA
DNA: TGTGCCAGGAGCTCCCTTGGGGACAGACCACTGAATGAGCAGTTCTTC
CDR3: CARSSLGDRPLNEQFF

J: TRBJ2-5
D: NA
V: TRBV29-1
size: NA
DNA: TGCAGCGTTGACGAGGGAGCATCTCAAGAGACCCAGTACTTC
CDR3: CSVDEGASQETQYF

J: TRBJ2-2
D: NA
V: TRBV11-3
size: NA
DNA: TGTGCCAGCAGCTCCGCTACACGTGCCAACACCGGGGAGCTGTTTTTT
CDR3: CASSSATRANTGELFF

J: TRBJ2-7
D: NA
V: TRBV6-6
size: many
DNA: TGTGCCAGCAGTTACTCGGGGTCTCGGTACGAGCAGTACTTC
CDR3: CASSYSGSRYEQYF

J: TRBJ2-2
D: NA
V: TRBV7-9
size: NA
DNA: TGTGCCACCAGTCCAGGGCGGAACACCGGGGAGCTGTTTTTT
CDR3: CATSPGRNTGELFF

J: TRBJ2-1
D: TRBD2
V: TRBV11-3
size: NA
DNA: TGTGCCAGCATCTTAGATCGGGGGGAGTGGGGTGTCCATGAGCAGTTCTTC
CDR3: CASILDRGEWGVHEQFF

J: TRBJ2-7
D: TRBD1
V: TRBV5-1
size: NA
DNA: TGCGCCAGCAGCTTGGGGGCAGGGGGCCGGTCGGCGCAGTACTTC
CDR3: CASSLGAGGRSAQYF

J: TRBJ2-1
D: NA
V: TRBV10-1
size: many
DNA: TGCGCCAGCAGTGAGTCGGAGCGGAGCCAGTTCTTC
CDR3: CASSESERSQFF

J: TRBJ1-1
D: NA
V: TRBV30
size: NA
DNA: TGTGCCTGGAGTCAGCGACGGACGGGGGGGAACACTGAAGCTTTCTTT
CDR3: CAWSQRRTGGNTEAFF

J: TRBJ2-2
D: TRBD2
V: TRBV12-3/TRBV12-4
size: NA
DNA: TGTGCCAACAGGAGTCCGACTAGCGGGAACACCGGGGACCTGTTTTTT
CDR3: CANRSPTSGNTGDLFF

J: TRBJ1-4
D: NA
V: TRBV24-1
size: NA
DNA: TGTGCCACCAGTGACGCTGGACGGGAGTCCGAAAAACTGTTTTTC
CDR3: CATSDAGRESEKLFF

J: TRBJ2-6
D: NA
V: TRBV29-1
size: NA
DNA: TGCAGCGTCGACGGCGCGGATGGGGCCAACGTCCTGACTTTC
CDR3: CSVDGADGANVLTF

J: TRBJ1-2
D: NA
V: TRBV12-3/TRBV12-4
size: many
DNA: TGTGCCAGCAGTGGGGGGCGGCTCTATGGCTACACCTTC
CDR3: CASSGGRLYGYTF